These 4 T cell receptor beta chains came from one sample sequenced in a study of T cell repertoires and leukemia-associated antigens. Which antigens these TCRs recognize remains unknown. From the 5' RACE reads, TCRdb called clonotypes with MiXCR, one entry per CDR3 protein. The sample lists about 9,800 distinct CDR3 sequences; 43% were seen once. Sequencing used CD3+ T cells sorted from blood and cultured. The receptor set was obtained from a female donor in good health.

Regarding this clonotype: The junction shows a germline mismatch at one end, possibly a read error. J is TRBJ2-1 and V is TRBV7-3; possibly TRBD1 or TRBD2 for D (5 bases each). Germline V gene data show CDR1 as SGHTA and CDR2 as FQGTGA. CDR3 length equals 16 residues. In DNA, the CDR3 is TGTGTCAGCAGCTCGGGGACCATAAGCTCCTACAATGAGCAGTTCTTC. Residues: CVSSSGTISSYNEQFF.

This clonotype has a handful of counts. The chain links TRBV18 to TRBJ2-5; D not resolved. Trimming left V 3 bases short and J 3 bases short, with 8 bases between. The germline CDR1 and CDR2 sequences are KGHSH and LQKENI. This CDR3 comprises 13 residues. Here the CDR3 DNA reads TGTGCCAGCTCACCGGGGATAAAAGAGACCCAGTACTTC. Its translation: CASSPGIKETQYF.

Concerning this clonotype itself: Its ends do not fully match the called genes, so a read error is possible. The chain carries TRBV5-1 and TRBJ1-1; D unresolved. In germline, CDR1 is SGHRS, CDR2 YFSETQ. The CDR3 contains 14 residues. The CDR3: CTSSPETPYTEAFF. The CDR3 coding sequence is TGCACCAGCAGCCCGGAGACCCCGTACACTGAAGCTTTCTTT. Combining the CDR3 with reference TRBV5-1 and TRBJ1-1 gives the whole variable domain KAGVTQTPRYLIKTRGQQVTLSCSPISGHRSVSWYQQTPGQGLQFLFEYFSETQRNKGNFPGRFSGRQFSNSRSEMNVSTLELGDSALYLCTSSPETPYTEAFFGQGTRLTVV.

The genes are TRBV10-3 and TRBJ2-5; no definite D call. V was clipped by 6 bases and J by 5 bases, with 16 bases between them. Germline V gives CDR1 ENHRY, CDR2 SYGVKD. The CDR3 loop spans 14 amino acids. In nucleotides, the CDR3 is TGTGCCATCAGGGCCATCGGTCTGCCGGAGACCCAGTACTTC. Translated, it gives CAIRAIGLPETQYF.